These 30 T cell receptor beta chains originate from one sample sequenced in a study of T cell responses to AZD1222 COVID-19 vaccine. Assay: immunoSEQ multiplex PCR; the TCRdb copy retains only in-frame clones and omits some. The data contain some 130,000 clones, more than 85% of them seen just once; the ten biggest clones take up over 8%. This material consisted of peripheral blood, taken on day 0 of AZD1222 vaccination. These receptors were taken from an adult in good health.

About this clone itself: The same CDR3 also results from other DNA sequences found in this sample. The rearrangement links TRBV7-9 to TRBJ2-3; D not certain. With 0 bases removed from V and 3 bases from J, the gap between germline ends came to 4 bases. From germline, CDR1 is SEHNR and CDR2 FQNEAQ (reference sequence). The CDR3 has 13 amino acids. The CDR3 bases are TGTGCCAGCAGCTTAGCGCGGACAGATACGCAGTATTTT. This sequence encodes CASSLARTDTQYF.

V is TRBV11-3 and J is TRBJ2-1, with 10 bases that match TRBD2. There are 16 residues in the CDR3. Germline V gene sequence: CDR1 SGHNT, CDR2 YENEEA. V lost 2 bases to trimming and J lost 5 bases; unmatched junction nucleotides: 6. The CDR3 reads CASSLTSGTRNNEQFF. The CDR3, as DNA: TGTGCCAGCAGCTTAACTAGCGGGACGCGGAACAATGAGCAGTTCTTC.

This clone appeared once. The V gene is TRBV7-3, the J gene TRBJ1-1; D not resolved. The V and J ends lost 5 bases and 7 bases respectively, with 14 bases between them. This CDR3 comprises 13 residues. CDR1 and CDR2 (germline): SGHTA, FQGTGA. CDR3 nucleotide sequence: TGTGCCAGCAGCCTAGAGGGTGGGAGTGAAGCTTTCTTT. Translated: CASSLEGGSEAFF. Combining the CDR3 with reference TRBV7-3 and TRBJ1-1 gives the whole variable domain GAGVSQTPSNKVTEKGKYVELRCDPISGHTALYWYRQSLGQGPEFLIYFQGTGAADDSGLPNDRFFAVRPEGSVSTLKIQRTERGDSAVYLCASSLEGGSEAFFGQGTRLTVV.

This chain connects TRBV2 to TRBJ2-6, with a tentative D call TRBD1 (6 bases). Germline V CDR1 and CDR2: SNHLY, FYNNEI. The CDR3 consists of 15 residues. V dropped 6 bases and J dropped 3 bases, with 12 bases sitting between them. The CDR3 DNA follows: TGTGCCAGCAGCAGGGGAGTTGTTGGGGCCAACGTCCTGACTTTC. Translation: CASSRGVVGANVLTF. The complete variable domain, with remaining parts taken from reference TRBV2 and TRBJ2-6, reads EPEVTQTPSHQVTQMGQEVILRCVPISNHLYFYWYRQILGQKVEFLVSFYNNEISEKSEIFDDQFSVERPDGSNFTLKIRSTKLEDSAMYFCASSRGVVGANVLTFGAGSRLTVL.

V is TRBV25-1 and J is TRBJ2-2, with TRBD1 as a possible D gene (6 bases). V lost 5 bases and J lost 3, with 10 bases in between. The CDR3 contains 14 residues. Germline CDR1 reads MGHDK; CDR2 reads SYGVNS. The DNA of the CDR3 is TGTGCCAGCAGTTACAGGGCGGACACCGGGGAGCTGTTTTTT. Translating gives CASSYRADTGELFF.

The chain couples TRBV9 to TRBJ1-3; D remains unclear. Per germline, CDR1 SGDLS and CDR2 YYNGEE. The CDR3 is 15 amino acids. Trimming left V 2 bases short and J 2 bases short, with 11 bases between. The CDR3 here is CASSVREGAGNTIYF. In DNA form, the CDR3 reads TGTGCCAGCAGCGTTAGGGAAGGCGCTGGAAACACCATATATTTT.

The genes are TRBV9 and TRBJ1-5; D unclear. V gave up 3 bases and J gave up 0 bases, with 10 bases separating them. Germline loops: CDR1 SGDLS, CDR2 YYNGEE. This CDR3 is built from 15 residues. CDR3 nucleotide sequence: TGTGCCAGCAGCGCGGACGGTCATAGCAATCAGCCCCAGCATTTT. As protein: CASSADGHSNQPQHF.

The V call is TRBV11-3, the J call TRBJ2-7; TRBD1 matches at 7 bases. The CDR3 covers 14 residues. V trimming: 2 bases; J trimming: 7 bases; junction bases outside the gene matches: 8. The germline CDR1 and CDR2 sequences are SGHNT and YENEEA. This CDR3 reads CASSLRTGLREQYF. CDR3 DNA: TGTGCCAGCAGCTTAAGGACAGGACTTCGGGAGCAGTACTTC.

The chain carries TRBV6-5 and TRBJ1-5; D is unresolved. The CDR3 has 13 residues. The ends were cut back, 8 bases at V and 3 bases at J, with 11 bases in the middle. The germline V gene has CDR1 MNHEY and CDR2 SVGAGI. CDR3 nucleotides: TGTGCCAGCTCTCCTCGACTCAATCAGCCCCAGCATTTT. This codes for CASSPRLNQPQHF.

As for this clone: Other DNA sequences from this sample encode an identical CDR3 as well. The chain is built from TRBV15 and TRBJ2-1; D possibly corresponds to TRBD1 (5 bases). The CDR3 extends over 14 amino acids. From germline, CDR1 is LNHNV and CDR2 YYDKDF (reference sequence). V was shortened by 5 bases and J by 4 bases, with 12 bases between the two germline ends. The CDR3 here is CATSLRQTYNEQFF. CDR3 nucleotide sequence: TGTGCCACCAGCTTACGACAGACTTACAATGAGCAGTTCTTC.

This clone was seen a single time. V gene TRBV12-3 or TRBV12-4 combines with J gene TRBJ1-2, with D unclear. The CDR3 spans 13 residues. Trimming shortened V by 2 bases and J by 4 bases, and 8 bases separated the two germline ends. The CDR3 nucleotides are TGTGCCAGCAGTTTATCGGTTAGCTATGGCTACACCTTC. This encodes CASSLSVSYGYTF.

The V and J genes are TRBV18 and TRBJ2-3, with D perhaps TRBD1 or TRBD2 (5 bases each). The CDR3 has 15 amino acids. Trimming took 3 bases from V and 2 from J, leaving 12 bases between them. Germline V gives CDR1 KGHSH, CDR2 LQKENI. The CDR3 is CASSPPGRNTDTQYF. The DNA for the CDR3 is TGTGCCAGCTCACCCCCGGGACGGAACACAGATACGCAGTATTTT. The complete variable domain, with remaining parts taken from reference TRBV18 and TRBJ2-3, reads NAGVMQNPRHLVRRRGQEARLRCSPMKGHSHVYWYRQLPEEGLKFMVYLQKENIIDESGMPKERFSAEFPKEGPSILRIQQVVRGDSAAYFCASSPPGRNTDTQYFGPGTRLTVL.

J is TRBJ1-2 and V is TRBV20-1; D may be TRBD1 (5 bases). The V end was cut by 3 bases, the J end by 4 bases, with 21 bases between. Germline values: CDR1 DFQATT, CDR2 SNEGSKA (reference sequence). The CDR3 has 16 amino acids. CDR3 in DNA: TGCAGTGCTAGTGAGCTCAGGGCCCCCCGGGGCTATGGCTACACCTTC. Protein product: CSASELRAPRGYGYTF.

The table lists this clone with a count of one. The chain uses TRBV28 and TRBJ1-4, with 8 nucleotides matching TRBD1. Germline CDR1 MDHEN, CDR2 SYDVKM. With V trimmed by 5 bases and J by 8 bases, 7 bases remained unmatched. The CDR3 extends over 14 amino acids. CDR3 bases: TGTGCCAGCAGTATCAGACAGGGGAACGAAAAACTGTTTTTT. Translating it yields CASSIRQGNEKLFF.

The J gene is TRBJ1-2, the V gene TRBV6-4; 7 bases fit TRBD1. V shed 3 bases and J 7 bases; nucleotides not matched to a gene: 11. The CDR3 has 15 residues. Germline V gives CDR1 MRHNA, CDR2 SNTAGT. CDR3 DNA: TGTGCCAGCAGTGAAACCGGGACAGCCTTTCGTGGCTACACCTTC. Translated: CASSETGTAFRGYTF.

This rearrangement joins TRBV6-5 to TRBJ1-2; no clear D. In germline, CDR1 is MNHEY, CDR2 SVGAGI. This CDR3 spans 13 amino acids. Trimming removed 6 bases at V and 6 bases at J, with 14 bases between. CDR3 in amino acids: CASSQNPMNGYTF. The CDR3 DNA is TGTGCCAGCAGCCAAAACCCAATGAATGGCTACACCTTC.

The rearrangement joins TRBV4-3 to TRBJ2-6, with D perhaps TRBD1 (5 bases). The CDR3 covers 16 residues. Germline V CDR1 and CDR2: LGHNA, YSLEER. V shed 0 bases and J shed 0 bases, with 6 bases lying between them. DNA of the CDR3: TGCGCCAGCAGCCAAGAGCAGGGCTCTGGGGCCAACGTCCTGACTTTC. Amino acids: CASSQEQGSGANVLTF.

The CDR3 is CASSTVPGQGTGELFF. As DNA, the CDR3 is TGTGCCAGTAGTACAGTACCGGGACAGGGCACCGGGGAGCTGTTTTTT. The chain is built from TRBV19 and TRBJ2-2; 9 bases agree with TRBD1. The V gene end was trimmed by 4 bases and the J gene end by 4 bases; junction bases not matched to a gene: 7. CDR1 LNHDA and CDR2 SQIVND come from the germline V gene (reference sequence). This CDR3 is built from 16 residues. Full variable domain (rest looked up from reference TRBV19 and TRBJ2-2): DGGITQSPKYLFRKEGQNVTLSCEQNLNHDAMYWYRQDPGQGLRLIYYSQIVNDFQKGDIAEGYSVSREKKESFPLTVTSAQKNPTAFYLCASSTVPGQGTGELFFGEGSRLTVL.

The rearrangement joins TRBV19 to TRBJ1-1, with 10 positions matching TRBD1. CDR1 and CDR2 (germline): LNHDA, SQIVND (reference sequence). Trimming took 7 bases from V and 3 from J; bases not matched to a gene: 5. The CDR3 loop spans 14 amino acids. The chain's CDR3 is CASNSGTGDTEAFF. The CDR3 DNA is TGTGCCAGTAACTCCGGGACAGGGGACACTGAAGCTTTCTTT.

This chain joins TRBV24-1 and TRBJ2-3; 10 bases match TRBD2. The V and J ends lost 1 base and 4 bases, in that order; junction bases with no gene match: 4. Germline V gives CDR1 KGHDR, CDR2 SFDVKD. The CDR3 loop spans 16 amino acids. This chain's CDR3 is CATSDFTSGESDTQYF. Written as DNA, the CDR3 is TGTGCCACCAGTGATTTCACTAGCGGGGAGTCAGATACGCAGTATTTT.

V is TRBV19 and J is TRBJ1-6, with a tentative D call TRBD1 (6 bases). CDR1 and CDR2 (germline): LNHDA, SQIVND (reference sequence). Trimming shortened V by 3 bases and J by 10 bases, and 13 bases separated the two germline ends. There are 14 residues in the CDR3. The CDR3 sequence is CASSMLGGGSPLHF. The DNA of the CDR3 is TGTGCCAGTAGTATGTTAGGGGGAGGGTCACCCCTCCACTTT.

This chain connects TRBV5-4 to TRBJ1-2; D ambiguous. From germline, CDR1 is SGHNT and CDR2 YYREEE (reference sequence). CDR3 length equals 12 residues. Deletions cut 3 bases from V and 0 bases from J, with 3 bases between. CDR3 sequence (DNA): TGTGCCAGCAGCTCTTCTAACTATGGCTACACCTTC. This gives the protein CASSSSNYGYTF. The full variable domain, in which reference TRBV5-4 and TRBJ1-2 provide the parts outside the CDR3, is ETGVTQSPTHLIKTRGQQVTLRCSSQSGHNTVSWYQQALGQGPQFIFQYYREEENGRGNFPPRFSGLQFPNYSSELNVNALELDDSALYLCASSSSNYGYTFGSGTRLTVV.

The count of this clone is one. V is TRBV19 and J is TRBJ1-5; TRBD1 might be the D (5 bases). The CDR3 spans 12 residues. Per germline, CDR1 LNHDA and CDR2 SQIVND (reference sequence). Trimming left V 5 bases short and J 7 bases short, with 9 bases between. CDR3 in amino acids: CASSHRGQPQHF. The CDR3 DNA sequence: TGTGCCAGTAGTCACCGGGGCCAGCCCCAGCATTTT.

The DNA for the CDR3 is TGCGCCAGCAGCCAAGATCCGTGGGCGAGCACTGAAGCTTTCTTT. Protein: CASSQDPWASTEAFF. V and J are TRBV4-1 and TRBJ1-1; D gene ambiguous. Germline values: CDR1 MGHRA, CDR2 YSYEKL. The CDR3 sequence is 15 residues long. The V gene lost 0 bases and the J gene lost 4 bases, with 12 bases spanning the gap.

This chain joins TRBV2 and TRBJ1-5, with a tentative D call TRBD1 (6 bases). Trimming shortened V by 1 base and J by 1 base, and 8 bases separated the two germline ends. The CDR3 covers 15 residues. Germline CDR1 is SNHLY and CDR2 is FYNNEI. DNA of the CDR3: TGTGCCAGCAGTGAAGGGCAGGGGAGCAATCAGCCCCAGCATTTT. This translates into CASSEGQGSNQPQHF.

This clone was seen once. This chain connects TRBV6-5 to TRBJ1-6; D remains ambiguous. CDR1 is MNHEY, CDR2 SVGAGI, per germline. The CDR3 contains 14 residues. Trimming stripped 0 bases from V and 9 bases from J, with 9 bases between. DNA of the CDR3: TGTGCCAGCAGTTACTCGATGGGAAGTTCACCCCTCCACTTT. As protein: CASSYSMGSSPLHF.

The V and J genes are TRBV20-1 and TRBJ1-2, with TRBD1 identical over 8 bases. Trimming removed 8 bases from V and 3 bases from J; junction bases left unmatched: 2. CDR1 and CDR2 (germline): DFQATT, SNEGSKA (reference sequence). The CDR3 is 11 amino acids. CDR3 DNA sequence: TGCAGTCTACAGGGGGACTATGGCTACACCTTC. It specifies CSLQGDYGYTF.

This clone was found a few times. The chain carries TRBV6-2 or TRBV6-3 and TRBJ2-5; D is possibly TRBD2 (6 bases). Trimming took 2 bases from V and 4 from J, leaving 26 bases between them. The CDR3 has 19 residues. In germline, CDR1 is MNHEY, CDR2 SVGEGT. The CDR3 nucleotides are TGTGCCAGCAGTTACCCGTTAAGACTTACGGGAGATGGGGGAGAGACCCAGTACTTC. Amino acid sequence: CASSYPLRLTGDGGETQYF.

The genes are TRBV28 and TRBJ2-7; D is undetermined. CDR1 and CDR2 (germline): MDHEN, SYDVKM. V was cut by 3 bases and J by 3 bases, with 9 bases left in between. The CDR3 runs 13 residues. In DNA, the CDR3 is TGTGCCAGCAGTTTGGTGGGAAACTACGAGCAGTACTTC. Encoded protein: CASSLVGNYEQYF.

V is TRBV15 and J is TRBJ2-7; 7 bases are shared with TRBD1. This CDR3 contains 12 residues. The germline V gene encodes CDR1 LNHNV and CDR2 YYDKDF (reference sequence). Trimming cost V 7 bases and J 6 bases; bases outside gene matches: 6. The CDR3 loop is CATTTTGREQYF. The CDR3 DNA reads as TGTGCCACCACCACGACAGGGCGCGAGCAGTACTTC.